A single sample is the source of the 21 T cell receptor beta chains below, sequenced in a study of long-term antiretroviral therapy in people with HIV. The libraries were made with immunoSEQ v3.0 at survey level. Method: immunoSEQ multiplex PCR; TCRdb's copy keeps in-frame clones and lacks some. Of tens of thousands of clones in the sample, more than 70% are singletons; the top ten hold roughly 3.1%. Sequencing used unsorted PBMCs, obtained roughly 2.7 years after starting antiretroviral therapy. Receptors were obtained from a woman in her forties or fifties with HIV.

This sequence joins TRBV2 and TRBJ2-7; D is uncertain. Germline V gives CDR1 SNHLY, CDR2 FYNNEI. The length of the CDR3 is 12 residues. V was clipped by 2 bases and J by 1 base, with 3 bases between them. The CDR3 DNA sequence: TGTGCCAGCAGTGAACGGTCCTACGAGCAGTACTTC. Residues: CASSERSYEQYF.

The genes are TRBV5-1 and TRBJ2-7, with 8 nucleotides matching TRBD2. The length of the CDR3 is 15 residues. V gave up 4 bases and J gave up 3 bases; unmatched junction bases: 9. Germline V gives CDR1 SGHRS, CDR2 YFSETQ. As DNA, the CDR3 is TGCGCCAGCAGCCCGACTAGCGCGGTTCACTACGAGCAGTACTTC. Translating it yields CASSPTSAVHYEQYF.

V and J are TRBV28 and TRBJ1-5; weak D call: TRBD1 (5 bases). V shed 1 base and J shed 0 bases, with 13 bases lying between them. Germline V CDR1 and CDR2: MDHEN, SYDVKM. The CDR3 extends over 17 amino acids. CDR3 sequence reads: CASSLFGRGYSNQPQHF. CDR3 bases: TGTGCCAGCAGTTTATTTGGTAGGGGCTATAGCAATCAGCCCCAGCATTTT.

In nucleotides, the CDR3 is TGTGCCAGCAGCTTTAGGCCCACTAGCGGGAGTGCATCCTACAATGAGCAGTTCTTC. It codes for CASSFRPTSGSASYNEQFF. This chain links TRBV7-9 with TRBJ2-1, with 11 bases aligning to TRBD2. The CDR3 consists of 19 residues. Germline V gene lookup returns CDR1 SEHNR and CDR2 FQNEAQ (reference sequence). With V trimmed by 3 bases and J by 1 base, 11 bases remained unmatched.

CDR3 bases: TGTGCCAGCAGTCTGAGACAGGGCGGCTACACCTTC. Encoded protein: CASSLRQGGYTF. This rearrangement joins TRBV6-6 to TRBJ1-2, with 7 bases that match TRBD1. The CDR3 loop spans 12 amino acids. Trimming removed 5 bases from V and 8 bases from J; junction bases left unmatched: 5. CDR1 is MNHNY, CDR2 SVGAGI, per germline (reference sequence).

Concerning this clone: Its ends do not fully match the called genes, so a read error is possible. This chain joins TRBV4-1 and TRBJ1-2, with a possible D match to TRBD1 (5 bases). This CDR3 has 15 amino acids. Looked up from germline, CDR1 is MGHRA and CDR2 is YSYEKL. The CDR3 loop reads CASSQERGTNYGYTF. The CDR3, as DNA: TGCGCCAGCAGTCAAGAAAGGGGCACTAACTATGGCTACACCTTC.

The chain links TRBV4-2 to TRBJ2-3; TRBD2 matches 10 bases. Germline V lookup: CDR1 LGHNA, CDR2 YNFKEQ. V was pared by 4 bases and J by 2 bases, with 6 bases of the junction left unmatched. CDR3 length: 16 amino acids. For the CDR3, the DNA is TGTGCCAGCAGCCCCCTAGCGGGAGTGAACACAGATACGCAGTATTTT. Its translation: CASSPLAGVNTDTQYF.

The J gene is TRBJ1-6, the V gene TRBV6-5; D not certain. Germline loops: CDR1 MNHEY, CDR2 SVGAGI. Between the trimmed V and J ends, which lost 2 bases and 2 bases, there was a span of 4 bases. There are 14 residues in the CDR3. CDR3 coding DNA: TGTGCCAGCAGTTACGGGCCCTATAATTCACCCCTCCACTTT. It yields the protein CASSYGPYNSPLHF.

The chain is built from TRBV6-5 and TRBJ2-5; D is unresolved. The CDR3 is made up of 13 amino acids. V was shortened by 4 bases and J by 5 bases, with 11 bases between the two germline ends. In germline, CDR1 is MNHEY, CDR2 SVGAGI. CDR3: CASSWQDGETQYF. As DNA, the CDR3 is TGTGCCAGCAGTTGGCAGGACGGGGAGACCCAGTACTTC.

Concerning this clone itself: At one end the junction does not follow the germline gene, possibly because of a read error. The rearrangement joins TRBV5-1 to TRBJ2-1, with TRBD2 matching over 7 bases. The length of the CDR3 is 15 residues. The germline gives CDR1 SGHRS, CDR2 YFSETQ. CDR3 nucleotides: TGCGCCAGCAGTTTGGGGCGGGAGTACTACAATGAGCAGTTCTTC. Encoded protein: CASSLGREYYNEQFF.

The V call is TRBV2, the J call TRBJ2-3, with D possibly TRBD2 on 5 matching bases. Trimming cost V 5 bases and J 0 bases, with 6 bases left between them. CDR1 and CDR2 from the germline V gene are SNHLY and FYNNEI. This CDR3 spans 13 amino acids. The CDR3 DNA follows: TGTGCCAGCAGTCGGGATAGCACAGATACGCAGTATTTT. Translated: CASSRDSTDTQYF.

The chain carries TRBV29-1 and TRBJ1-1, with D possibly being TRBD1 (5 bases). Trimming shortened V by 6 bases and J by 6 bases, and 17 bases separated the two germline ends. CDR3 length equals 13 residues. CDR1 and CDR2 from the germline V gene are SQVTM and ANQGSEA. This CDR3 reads CSVIVQGLPEAFF. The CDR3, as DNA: TGCAGCGTGATAGTTCAGGGATTACCTGAAGCTTTCTTT.

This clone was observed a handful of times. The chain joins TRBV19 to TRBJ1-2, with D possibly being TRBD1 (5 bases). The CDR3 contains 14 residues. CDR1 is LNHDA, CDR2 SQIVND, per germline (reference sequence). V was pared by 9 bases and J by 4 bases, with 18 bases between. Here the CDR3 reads CASPQGPRGYGYTF. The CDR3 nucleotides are TGTGCCAGCCCCCAGGGCCCGCGGGGCTATGGCTACACCTTC.

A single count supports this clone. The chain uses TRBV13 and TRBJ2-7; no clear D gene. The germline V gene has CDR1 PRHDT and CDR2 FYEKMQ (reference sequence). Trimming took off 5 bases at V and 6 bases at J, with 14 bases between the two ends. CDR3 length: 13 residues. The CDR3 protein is CASSPETSREQYF. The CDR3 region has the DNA TGTGCCAGCAGCCCAGAGACGAGCCGCGAGCAGTACTTC.

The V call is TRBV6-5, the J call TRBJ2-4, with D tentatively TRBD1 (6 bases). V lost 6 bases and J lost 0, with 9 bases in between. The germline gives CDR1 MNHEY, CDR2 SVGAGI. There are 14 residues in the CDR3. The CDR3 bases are TGTGCCAGCAGGGACAGTCTAGCCAAAAACATTCAGTACTTC. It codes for CASRDSLAKNIQYF.

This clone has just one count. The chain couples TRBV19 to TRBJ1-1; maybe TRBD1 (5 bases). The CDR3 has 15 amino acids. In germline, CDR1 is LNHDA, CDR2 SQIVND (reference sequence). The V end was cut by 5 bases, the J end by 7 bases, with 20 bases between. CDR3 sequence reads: CASSWGGKNIVEAFF. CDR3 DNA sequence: TGTGCCAGTAGTTGGGGCGGCAAAAACATTGTTGAAGCTTTCTTT.

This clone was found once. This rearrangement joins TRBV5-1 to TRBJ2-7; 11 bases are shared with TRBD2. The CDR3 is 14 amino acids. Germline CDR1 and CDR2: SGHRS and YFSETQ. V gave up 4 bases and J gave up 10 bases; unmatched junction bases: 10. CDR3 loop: CASSQGLAEPFQYF. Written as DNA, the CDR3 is TGCGCCAGCAGCCAGGGACTAGCGGAACCTTTTCAGTACTTC.

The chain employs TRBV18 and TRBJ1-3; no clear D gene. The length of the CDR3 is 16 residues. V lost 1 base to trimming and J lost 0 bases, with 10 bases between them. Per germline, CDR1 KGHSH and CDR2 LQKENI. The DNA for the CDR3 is TGTGCCAGCTCACCACAAGACGGTATCTCTGGAAACACCATATATTTT. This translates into CASSPQDGISGNTIYF.

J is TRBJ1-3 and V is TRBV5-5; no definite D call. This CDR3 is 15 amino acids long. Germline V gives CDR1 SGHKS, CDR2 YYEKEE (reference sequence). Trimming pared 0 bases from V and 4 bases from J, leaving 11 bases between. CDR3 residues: CASSLGPGFGNTIYF. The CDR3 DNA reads TGTGCCAGCAGCTTGGGTCCGGGATTCGGAAACACCATATATTTT.

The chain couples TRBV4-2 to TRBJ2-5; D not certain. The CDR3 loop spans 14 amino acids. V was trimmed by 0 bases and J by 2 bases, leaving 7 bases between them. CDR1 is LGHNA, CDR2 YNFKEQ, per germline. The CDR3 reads CASSQEGAQETQYF. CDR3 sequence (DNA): TGTGCCAGCAGCCAAGAGGGCGCACAAGAGACCCAGTACTTC.

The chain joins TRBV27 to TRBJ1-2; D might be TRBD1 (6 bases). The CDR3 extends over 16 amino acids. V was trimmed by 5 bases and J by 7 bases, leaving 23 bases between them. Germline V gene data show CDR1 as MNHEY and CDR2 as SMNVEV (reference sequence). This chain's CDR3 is CASSPASGWARGGYTF. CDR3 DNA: TGTGCCAGCAGTCCCGCCTCGGGGTGGGCCAGGGGTGGCTACACCTTC.